The present T cell receptor (beta chain) was sequenced within a study of blood T cells in healthy people across ages. Next came a second PCR, run for about 7 to 12 cycles, which used a sample-barcoded 5' primer along with a J-beta primer mix. TCRdb reanalysed the 5' RACE reads using MiXCR and keeps one entry per CDR3 protein. The sample records 550,000 to 600,000 distinct CDR3 sequences, 27% being singletons. Comment on this clonotype: Antigen unknown.

The CDR3 has 13 amino acids. V lost 8 bases and J 2 bases, leaving 12 bases between the germline ends. The V gene's germline CDR1 is ENHRY and CDR2 SYGVKD. General observations from the study: No conclusive comparison of naive versus antigen-experienced cells was possible with unsorted PBMCs.

The V gene is TRBV10-3, the J gene TRBJ1-2; perhaps TRBD1 as D (5 bases). This sequence was found in a woman in her 70s in good health. Sequencing was done on a sample of blood. CDR3 residues: CAIAGTNNYGYTF. In DNA form, the CDR3 reads TGTGCCATCGCCGGGACGAACAACTATGGCTACACCTTC.